The 32 T cell receptor beta chains in this list originate from one sample, sequenced in a study of T cells after posttransplantation cyclophosphamide. A marrow graft followed busulfan-fludarabine conditioning, with cyclophosphamide on days +3 and +4. Here immunoSEQ multiplex PCR was the method, and the copy in TCRdb shows in-frame clones only, minus some. The table records approximately 22,000 clones, 85% to 90% of them present only once. The source material was PBMCs, sampled after allogeneic stem cell transplant with posttransplant cyclophosphamide. These receptors all stem from a female patient in her 30s who received an allogeneic stem cell transplant from an unrelated donor, was CMV-positive, and had no GVHD. Some T cells could come from the graft donor.

This clone was recorded a few times. The rearrangement joins TRBV6-5 to TRBJ1-1; D remains unclear. Per germline, CDR1 MNHEY and CDR2 SVGAGI. The CDR3 is 13 residues long. The V end was cut by 2 bases, the J end by 1 base, with 5 bases between. CDR3 region: CASSYGKNTEAFF. The CDR3 DNA reads as TGTGCCAGCAGTTACGGCAAGAACACTGAAGCTTTCTTT.

V is TRBV28 and J is TRBJ1-1, with 9 bases identical to TRBD1. Germline-derived CDR1 and CDR2 are MDHEN and SYDVKM. The CDR3 length is 15 residues. The junction had 8 bases not matched to a gene; V was cut back by 4 bases and J by 5 bases. CDR3 bases: TGTGCCAGCAGTTGGACAGGGGTCGCCGAAACTGAAGCTTTCTTT. Translated: CASSWTGVAETEAFF.

This clone was detected a few times. V is TRBV7-8 and J is TRBJ2-5, with D possibly matching TRBD2 (7 bases). V was shortened by 0 bases and J by 3 bases, with 20 bases between the two germline ends. Germline CDR1 SGHVS, CDR2 FQNEAQ. The CDR3 runs 18 residues. CDR3 loop: CASSLALRGGALKETQYF. The CDR3 DNA sequence: TGTGCCAGCAGCTTAGCACTTAGAGGGGGGGCCTTGAAAGAGACCCAGTACTTC.

The rearrangement uses TRBV18 and TRBJ1-1, with TRBD1 matching over 12 bases. V shed 3 bases and J 5 bases; nucleotides not matched to a gene: 4. The CDR3 consists of 15 residues. The germline gives CDR1 KGHSH, CDR2 LQKENI. CDR3 sequence reads: CASSPGTGGWTEAFF. The DNA of the CDR3 is TGTGCCAGCTCACCGGGGACAGGGGGCTGGACTGAAGCTTTCTTT.

V gene TRBV30 combines with J gene TRBJ2-3; 10 bases fit TRBD1. The germline V gene encodes CDR1 GTSNPN and CDR2 SVGIG (reference sequence). V shed 2 bases and J 2 bases; nucleotides not matched to a gene: 7. The CDR3 is 16 residues long. The CDR3 DNA reads TGTGCCTGGAGTTGGGGGACAGGGGCCCCCACAGATACGCAGTATTTT. Its translation: CAWSWGTGAPTDTQYF. The full variable domain, rest sourced from reference TRBV30 and TRBJ2-3, is SQTIHQWPATLVQPVGSPLSLECTVEGTSNPNLYWYRQAAGRGLQLLFYSVGIGQISSEVPQNLSASRPQDRQFILSSKKLLLSDSGFYLCAWSWGTGAPTDTQYFGPGTRLTVL.

The chain joins TRBV28 to TRBJ2-7; D might be TRBD2 (6 bases). Germline V CDR1 and CDR2: MDHEN, SYDVKM. This CDR3 contains 14 residues. Trimming removed 6 bases at V and 4 bases at J, with 16 bases between. CDR3 bases: TGTGCCAGCAGCCGGCGGGGCAGGGAGTACGAGCAGTACTTC. This sequence encodes CASSRRGREYEQYF.

The rearrangement uses TRBV9 and TRBJ2-3; 8 nucleotides line up with TRBD1. CDR1 and CDR2 (germline): SGDLS, YYNGEE. The V segment lost 0 bases and the J segment 6 bases; nucleotides outside the gene matches: 12. This CDR3 spans 17 amino acids. CDR3 coding DNA: TGTGCCAGCAGCGTAGATCCCGGACAGGGAGTCCTGGATACGCAGTATTTT. Protein product: CASSVDPGQGVLDTQYF.

This chain links TRBV19 with TRBJ2-2; TRBD1 aligns across 7 bases. CDR3 length equals 15 residues. CDR1 and CDR2 (germline): LNHDA, SQIVND (reference sequence). The trim removed 6 bases at V and 1 base at J, leaving 5 bases unmatched. CDR3 DNA: TGTGCCAGTAGCGTCGGACAGGTGAACACCGGGGAGCTGTTTTTT. Translating it yields CASSVGQVNTGELFF. Variable domain in full (rest from reference TRBV19 and TRBJ2-2): DGGITQSPKYLFRKEGQNVTLSCEQNLNHDAMYWYRQDPGQGLRLIYYSQIVNDFQKGDIAEGYSVSREKKESFPLTVTSAQKNPTAFYLCASSVGQVNTGELFFGEGSRLTVL.

CDR3 DNA sequence: TGCGCCAGCAGCCCCCAGGGAAAGTCTCAGCCCCAGCATTTT. It codes for CASSPQGKSQPQHF. This rearrangement joins TRBV4-1 to TRBJ1-5; perhaps TRBD1 as D (5 bases). The CDR3 spans 14 residues. The germline gives CDR1 MGHRA, CDR2 YSYEKL. V lost 4 bases and J lost 6, with 13 bases in between.

This chain links TRBV7-2 with TRBJ2-1, with 8 bases aligning to TRBD2. The CDR3 totals 14 residues. CDR1 is SGHTA, CDR2 FQGNSA, per germline. V gave up 0 bases and J gave up 9 bases; unmatched junction bases: 4. Here the CDR3 DNA reads TGTGCCAGCAGCTTAGCCCCCCGGGGGGGTGAGCAGTTCTTC. Its translation: CASSLAPRGGEQFF.

V and J are TRBV29-1 and TRBJ2-7, with TRBD1 matching over 10 bases. After removal of 7 bases from V and 3 bases from J, the junction contained 6 bases not matched to a gene. Germline V gene lookup returns CDR1 SQVTM and CDR2 ANQGSEA. The CDR3 is made up of 13 amino acids. The CDR3 DNA follows: TGCAGCGCTGGGACAGGGGACTTCTACGAGCAGTACTTC. Its translation is CSAGTGDFYEQYF.

The chain joins TRBV28 to TRBJ2-5; TRBD2 matches 7 bases. CDR3 length equals 13 residues. CDR1 MDHEN and CDR2 SYDVKM come from the germline V gene. V dropped 4 bases and J dropped 11; count of bases not matched to a gene: 10. CDR3 nucleotide sequence: TGTGCCAGCAGTTCTGGGGGTCGGGGGGAGCAGTACTTC. Amino acid sequence: CASSSGGRGEQYF.

The chain recombines TRBV6-5 with TRBJ2-7; D perhaps matches TRBD1 (6 bases). Trimming shortened V by 5 bases and J by 7 bases, and 15 bases separated the two germline ends. The germline CDR1 and CDR2 sequences are MNHEY and SVGAGI. This CDR3 spans 13 amino acids. Here the CDR3 reads CASSTLTGREQYF. CDR3 bases: TGTGCCAGCAGTACACTGACAGGAAGGGAGCAGTACTTC.

This clone showed up just a few times. J is TRBJ2-7 and V is TRBV21-1; the D call of TRBD2 is as the table states it, not checked on the DNA. TRBV21-1 is a known pseudogene. The CDR3 contains 13 residues. The CDR3 is CASLKGGTYEQYF. CDR3 bases: TGTGCCAGCTTGAAGGGAGGGACCTACGAGCAGTACTTC.

The V and J genes are TRBV7-5 and TRBJ2-7; the D call TRBD2 from the table was never checked on the DNA. TRBV7-5 is an annotated pseudogene. The CDR3 totals 16 residues. CDR3 nucleotide sequence: TGTGCCAGAAGCGAATCCGCCGGGGGTAGCTCCTACGAGCAGTACTTC. Its protein is CARSESAGGSSYEQYF.

The chain carries TRBV9 and TRBJ1-3, with D hard to call. Trimming took off 4 bases at V and 0 bases at J, with 11 bases between the two ends. Per the germline V gene, CDR1 is SGDLS and CDR2 is YYNGEE. The CDR3 totals 15 residues. This CDR3 reads CASSQGGFSGNTIYF. As DNA, the CDR3 is TGTGCCAGCAGCCAAGGAGGGTTCTCTGGAAACACCATATATTTT.

The gene calls are TRBV7-6 and TRBJ1-6; no firm D call. The V and J ends lost 2 bases and 6 bases respectively, with 14 bases between them. Germline CDR1 and CDR2: SGHVS and FNYEAQ. There are 16 residues in the CDR3. The CDR3, as DNA: TGTGCCAGCAGCTTACTCACACAGCGGGGTAATTCACCCCTCCACTTT. Protein sequence: CASSLLTQRGNSPLHF. Complete variable domain (other parts from reference TRBV7-6 and TRBJ1-6): GAGVSQSPRYKVTKRGQDVALRCDPISGHVSLYWYRQALGQGPEFLTYFNYEAQQDKSGLPNDRFSAERPEGSISTLTIQRTEQRDSAMYRCASSLLTQRGNSPLHFGNGTRLTVT.

The V and J genes are TRBV4-2 and TRBJ2-2; the D gene is possibly TRBD1 (5 bases). Germline lookup yields CDR1 LGHNA and CDR2 YNFKEQ. CDR3 length equals 15 residues. V gave up 0 bases and J gave up 5 bases, with 10 bases separating them. The CDR3 nucleotides read TGTGCCAGCAGCCAAGAGGCAGGGAAGACCGGGGAGCTGTTTTTT. Translated: CASSQEAGKTGELFF.

The chain employs TRBV6-5 and TRBJ2-5; D is undetermined. V was cut by 2 bases and J by 1 base, with 11 bases left in between. The CDR3 has 15 residues. Germline CDR1 reads MNHEY; CDR2 reads SVGAGI. CDR3 in amino acids: CASSYTSVPQETQYF. The CDR3 DNA sequence: TGTGCCAGCAGTTACACCTCAGTTCCCCAAGAGACCCAGTACTTC.

The chain recombines TRBV9 with TRBJ1-2; no reliable D call. The V gene lost 0 bases and the J gene lost 0 bases, with 6 bases spanning the gap. Per the germline V gene, CDR1 is SGDLS and CDR2 is YYNGEE. The CDR3 is 14 residues long. For the CDR3, the DNA is TGTGCCAGCAGCGTAGATCAGGCTAACTATGGCTACACCTTC. Amino acid sequence: CASSVDQANYGYTF. Variable domain in full (rest from reference TRBV9 and TRBJ1-2): DSGVTQTPKHLITATGQRVTLRCSPRSGDLSVYWYQQSLDQGLQFLIQYYNGEERAKGNILERFSAQQFPDLHSELNLSSLELGDSALYFCASSVDQANYGYTFGSGTRLTVV.

The chain recombines TRBV29-1 with TRBJ2-7; 11 positions agree with TRBD2. Germline trimming cut 8 bases from V and 6 bases from J; bases unmatched to any gene: 6. Germline V gene data show CDR1 as SQVTM and CDR2 as ANQGSEA. The CDR3 runs to 12 residues. CDR3 in amino acids: CSISGGAGEQYF. CDR3 nucleotide sequence: TGCAGCATTAGCGGGGGGGCGGGCGAGCAGTACTTC.

The V call is TRBV10-3, the J call TRBJ2-7; 8 bases match TRBD2. The CDR3 consists of 13 residues. Trimming at V came to 6 bases and at J to 4 bases, leaving 5 bases not matched to a gene. Germline V lookup: CDR1 ENHRY, CDR2 SYGVKD. CDR3 bases: TGTGCCATCAGCCAAGGACTAGCATACGAGCAGTACTTC. It encodes CAISQGLAYEQYF.

The V call is TRBV19, the J call TRBJ1-2, with D unresolved. This CDR3 has 13 residues. Trimming shortened V by 1 base and J by 4 bases, and 7 bases separated the two germline ends. Germline V gene data show CDR1 as LNHDA and CDR2 as SQIVND (reference sequence). The CDR3 region has the DNA TGTGCCAGTAGTATAGGTAAATCCTATGGCTACACCTTC. It translates to CASSIGKSYGYTF.

V is TRBV5-1 and J is TRBJ2-7, with D perhaps matching TRBD1 (6 bases). CDR3 length: 16 amino acids. Germline V gene lookup returns CDR1 SGHRS and CDR2 YFSETQ. V lost 4 bases and J lost 1, with 18 bases in between. The CDR3 protein is CASSIQSGVQSYEQYF. CDR3 nucleotide sequence: TGCGCCAGCAGCATACAATCAGGGGTCCAATCCTACGAGCAGTACTTC.

J is TRBJ2-2 and V is TRBV12-5; TRBD2 matches 12 bases. The V gene's germline CDR1 is LGHNT and CDR2 FRNRAP. The junction had 0 bases not matched to a gene; V was cut back by 1 base and J by 6 bases. This CDR3 spans 15 amino acids. Here the CDR3 reads CASGLGTSGAGELFF. The CDR3 region has the DNA TGTGCTAGTGGTTTGGGGACTAGCGGGGCCGGGGAGCTGTTTTTT.

The V gene is TRBV7-3, the J gene TRBJ2-6; D might be TRBD1 (7 bases). Germline CDR1 and CDR2: SGHTA and FQGTGA. V lost 2 bases to trimming and J lost 2 bases, with 10 bases between them. The CDR3 extends over 16 amino acids. CDR3 amino acids: CASSLGGGPGANVLTF. DNA of the CDR3: TGTGCCAGCAGCTTAGGAGGGGGCCCTGGGGCCAACGTCCTGACTTTC.

The gene calls are TRBV7-2 and TRBJ2-7; no clear D. CDR3 length: 16 amino acids. CDR1 and CDR2 from the germline V gene are SGHTA and FQGNSA. With 1 base removed from V and 4 bases from J, the gap between germline ends came to 17 bases. The CDR3 DNA reads TGTGCCAGCAGCTTAGGGATTCCGCGGCCCCCATACGAGCAGTACTTC. It codes for CASSLGIPRPPYEQYF.

J is TRBJ2-5 and V is TRBV12-5; 9 bases line up with TRBD1. Germline CDR1 reads LGHNT; CDR2 reads FRNRAP. The CDR3 length is 15 residues. V shed 6 bases and J 5 bases; nucleotides not matched to a gene: 10. The CDR3 is CASGPGQGFRETQYF. The CDR3, as DNA: TGTGCTAGTGGCCCTGGACAGGGGTTCCGGGAGACCCAGTACTTC.

V is TRBV6-6 and J is TRBJ2-7, with TRBD1 identical over 7 bases. CDR1 is MNHNY, CDR2 SVGAGI, per germline (reference sequence). This CDR3 is 15 amino acids long. The junction had 8 bases not matched to a gene; V was cut back by 0 bases and J by 6 bases. For the CDR3, the DNA is TGTGCCAGCAGTTACTCGTCGACAGGGAGTCGCGAGCAGTACTTC. This translates into CASSYSSTGSREQYF.

The V call is TRBV27, the J call TRBJ2-7; 14 bases match TRBD2. Trimming took 4 bases from V and 2 from J; bases not matched to a gene: 13. The CDR3 loop spans 19 amino acids. Germline CDR1 and CDR2: MNHEY and SMNVEV (reference sequence). CDR3 sequence: CASSSPQPGLAGDAYEQYF. The CDR3, as DNA: TGTGCCAGCAGTTCGCCACAACCGGGACTAGCGGGGGACGCCTACGAGCAGTACTTC.

V usage is TRBV9 and J usage is TRBJ2-2; D perhaps matches TRBD2 (6 bases). V was clipped by 0 bases and J by 6 bases, with 9 bases between them. Per germline, CDR1 SGDLS and CDR2 YYNGEE. The CDR3 covers 14 residues. The CDR3 protein is CASSVAGGSGELFF. The CDR3 nucleotides read TGTGCCAGCAGCGTAGCTGGGGGGTCCGGGGAGCTGTTTTTT. Filled out from reference TRBV9 and TRBJ2-2, the complete variable domain reads DSGVTQTPKHLITATGQRVTLRCSPRSGDLSVYWYQQSLDQGLQFLIQYYNGEERAKGNILERFSAQQFPDLHSELNLSSLELGDSALYFCASSVAGGSGELFFGEGSRLTVL.

The chain recombines TRBV19 with TRBJ2-3, with D unclear. Deletions cut 3 bases from V and 6 bases from J, with 10 bases between. Germline V gives CDR1 LNHDA, CDR2 SQIVND (reference sequence). This CDR3 has 13 amino acids. The CDR3 DNA reads as TGTGCCAGTAGTATTGGTCTGAGGGATACGCAGTATTTT. As protein: CASSIGLRDTQYF.